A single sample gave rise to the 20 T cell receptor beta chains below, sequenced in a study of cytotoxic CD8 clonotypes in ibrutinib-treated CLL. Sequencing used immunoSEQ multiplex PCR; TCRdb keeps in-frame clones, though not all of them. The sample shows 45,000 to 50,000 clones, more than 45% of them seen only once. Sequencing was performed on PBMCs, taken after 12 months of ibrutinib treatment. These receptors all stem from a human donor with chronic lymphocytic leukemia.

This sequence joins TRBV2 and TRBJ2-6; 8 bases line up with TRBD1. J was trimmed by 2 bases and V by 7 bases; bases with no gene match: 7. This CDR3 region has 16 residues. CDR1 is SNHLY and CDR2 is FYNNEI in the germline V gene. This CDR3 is CASNFQGAPGANVLTF. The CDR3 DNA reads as TGTGCCAGCAATTTTCAGGGGGCCCCTGGGGCCAACGTCCTGACTTTC.

CDR3 sequence (DNA): TGTGCCACCAGCGAATTGTACAGTGCTGGCTATGGCTACACCTTC. Translation: CATSELYSAGYGYTF. The chain employs TRBV15 and TRBJ1-2; D not certain. The V gene's germline CDR1 is LNHNV and CDR2 YYDKDF (reference sequence). Between the trimmed V and J ends, which lost 5 bases and 4 bases, there was a span of 17 bases. The CDR3 covers 15 residues.

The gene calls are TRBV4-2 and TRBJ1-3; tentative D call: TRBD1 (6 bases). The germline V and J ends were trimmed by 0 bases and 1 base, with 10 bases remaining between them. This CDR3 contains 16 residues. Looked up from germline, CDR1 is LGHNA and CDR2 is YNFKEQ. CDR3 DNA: TGTGCCAGCAGCCAAGATCCGGGGGCGTCTGGAAACACCATATATTTT. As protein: CASSQDPGASGNTIYF.

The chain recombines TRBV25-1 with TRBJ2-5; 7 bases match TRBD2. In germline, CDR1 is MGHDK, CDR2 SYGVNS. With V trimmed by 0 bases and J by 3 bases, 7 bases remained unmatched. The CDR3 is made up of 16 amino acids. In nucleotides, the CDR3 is TGTGCCAGCAGTGAATATAGGCCTAGCGGCGAAGAGACCCAGTACTTC. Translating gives CASSEYRPSGEETQYF.

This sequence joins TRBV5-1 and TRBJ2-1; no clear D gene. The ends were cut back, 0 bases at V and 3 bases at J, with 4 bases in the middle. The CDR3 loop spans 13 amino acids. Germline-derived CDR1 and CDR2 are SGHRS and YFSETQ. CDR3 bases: TGCGCCAGCAGCTTGGACCACTACAATGAGCAGTTCTTC. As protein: CASSLDHYNEQFF.

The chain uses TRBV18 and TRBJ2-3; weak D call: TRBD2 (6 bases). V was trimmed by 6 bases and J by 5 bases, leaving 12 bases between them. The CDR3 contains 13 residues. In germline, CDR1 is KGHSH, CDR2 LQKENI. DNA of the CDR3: TGTGCCAGCTCTGGAGGGACTCAAGATACGCAGTATTTT. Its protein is CASSGGTQDTQYF.

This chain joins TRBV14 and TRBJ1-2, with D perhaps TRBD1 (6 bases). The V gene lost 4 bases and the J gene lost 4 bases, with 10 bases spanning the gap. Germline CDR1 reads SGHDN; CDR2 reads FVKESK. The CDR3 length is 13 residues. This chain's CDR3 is CASSPDRTYGYTF. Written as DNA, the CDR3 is TGTGCCAGCAGCCCAGACAGGACCTATGGCTACACCTTC.

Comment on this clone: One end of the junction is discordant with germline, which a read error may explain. The CDR3, as DNA: TGTGCCAGCAGTGACTCCGGGGCCCTCTATGGCTACACCTTC. It encodes CASSDSGALYGYTF. V usage is TRBV6-6 and J usage is TRBJ1-2; D perhaps matches TRBD1 (5 bases). CDR1 is MNHNY, CDR2 SVGAGI, per germline (reference sequence). The CDR3 contains 14 residues.

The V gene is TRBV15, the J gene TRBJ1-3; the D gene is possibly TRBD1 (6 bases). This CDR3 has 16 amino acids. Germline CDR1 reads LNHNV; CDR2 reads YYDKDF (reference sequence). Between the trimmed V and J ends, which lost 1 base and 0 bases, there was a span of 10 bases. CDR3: CATSRGGQSSGNTIYF. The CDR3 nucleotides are TGTGCCACCAGCAGAGGCGGACAGAGCTCTGGAAACACCATATATTTT. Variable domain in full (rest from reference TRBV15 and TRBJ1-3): DAMVIQNPRYQVTQFGKPVTLSCSQTLNHNVMYWYQQKSSQAPKLLFHYYDKDFNNEADTPDNFQSRRPNTSFCFLDIRSPGLGDTAMYLCATSRGGQSSGNTIYFGEGSWLTVV.

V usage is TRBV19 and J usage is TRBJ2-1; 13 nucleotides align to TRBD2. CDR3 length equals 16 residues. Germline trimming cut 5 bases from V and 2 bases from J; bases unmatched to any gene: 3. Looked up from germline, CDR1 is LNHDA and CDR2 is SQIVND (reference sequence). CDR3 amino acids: CASSPGTSGAYNEQFF. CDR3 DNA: TGTGCCAGTAGTCCCGGGACTAGCGGGGCCTACAATGAGCAGTTCTTC.

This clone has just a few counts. The CDR3 region has the DNA TGTGCCAGCAGCTTGGACCAAAATGAGCAGTTCTTC. Translating gives CASSLDQNEQFF. The genes are TRBV5-6 and TRBJ2-1; D is undetermined. With 0 bases removed from V and 7 bases from J, the gap between germline ends came to 5 bases. Germline CDR1 reads SGHDT; CDR2 reads YYEEEE. The CDR3 has 12 residues. Based on the CDR3 plus reference TRBV5-6 and TRBJ2-1, the full variable domain is DAGVTQSPTHLIKTRGQQVTLRCSPKSGHDTVSWYQQALGQGPQFIFQYYEEEERQRGNFPDRFSGHQFPNYSSELNVNALLLGDSALYLCASSLDQNEQFFGPGTRLTVL.

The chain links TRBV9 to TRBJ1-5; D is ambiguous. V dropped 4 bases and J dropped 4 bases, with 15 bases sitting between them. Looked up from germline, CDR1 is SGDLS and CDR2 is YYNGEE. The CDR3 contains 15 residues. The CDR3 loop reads CASSPSGSPNQPQHF. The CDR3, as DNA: TGTGCCAGCAGCCCCTCGGGGAGCCCAAATCAGCCCCAGCATTTT.

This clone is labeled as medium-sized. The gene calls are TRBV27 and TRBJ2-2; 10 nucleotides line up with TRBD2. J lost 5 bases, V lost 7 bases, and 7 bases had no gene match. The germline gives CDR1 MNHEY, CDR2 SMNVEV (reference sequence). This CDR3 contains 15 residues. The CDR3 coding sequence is TGTGCCAGCACTTTTTCAGCGGGAGGGACCGGGGAGCTGTTTTTT. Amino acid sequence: CASTFSAGGTGELFF.

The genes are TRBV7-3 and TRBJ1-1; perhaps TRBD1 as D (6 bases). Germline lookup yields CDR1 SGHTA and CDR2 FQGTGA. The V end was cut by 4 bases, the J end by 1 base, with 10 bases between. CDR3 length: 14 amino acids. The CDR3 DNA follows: TGTGCCAGCAGCTCTCAGGGGACGAACACTGAAGCTTTCTTT. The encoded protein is CASSSQGTNTEAFF.

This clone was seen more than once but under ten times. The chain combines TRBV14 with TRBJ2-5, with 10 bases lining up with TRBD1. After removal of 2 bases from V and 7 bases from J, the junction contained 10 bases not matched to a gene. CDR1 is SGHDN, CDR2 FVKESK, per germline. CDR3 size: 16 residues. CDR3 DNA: TGTGCCAGCAGCCAATCCGGGACAGGGGTCGCCGTGACCCAGTACTTC. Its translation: CASSQSGTGVAVTQYF.

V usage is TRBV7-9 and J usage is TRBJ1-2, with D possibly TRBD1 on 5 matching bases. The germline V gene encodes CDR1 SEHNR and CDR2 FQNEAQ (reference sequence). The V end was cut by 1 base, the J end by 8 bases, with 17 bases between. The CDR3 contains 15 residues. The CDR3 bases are TGTGCCAGCAGCTTAGGGGCCAGGGCGGTTGACGGCTACACCTTC. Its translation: CASSLGARAVDGYTF. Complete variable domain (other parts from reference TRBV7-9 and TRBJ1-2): DTGVSQNPRHKITKRGQNVTFRCDPISEHNRLYWYRQTLGQGPEFLTYFQNEAQLEKSRLLSDRFSAERPKGSFSTLEIQRTEQGDSAMYLCASSLGARAVDGYTFGSGTRLTVV.

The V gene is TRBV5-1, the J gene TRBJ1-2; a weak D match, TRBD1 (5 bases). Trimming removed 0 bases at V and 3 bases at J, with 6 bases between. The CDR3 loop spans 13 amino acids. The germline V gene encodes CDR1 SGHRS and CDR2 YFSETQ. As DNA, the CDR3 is TGCGCCAGCAGCTTGGAGACAGACTATGGCTACACCTTC. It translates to CASSLETDYGYTF.

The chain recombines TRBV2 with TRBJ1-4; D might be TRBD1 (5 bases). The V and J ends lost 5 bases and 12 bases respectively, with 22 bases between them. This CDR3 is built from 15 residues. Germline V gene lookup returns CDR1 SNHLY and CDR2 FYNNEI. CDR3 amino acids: CASSFQGYGGEELFF. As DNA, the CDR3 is TGTGCCAGCAGTTTCCAGGGCTACGGCGGAGAAGAACTGTTTTTT.

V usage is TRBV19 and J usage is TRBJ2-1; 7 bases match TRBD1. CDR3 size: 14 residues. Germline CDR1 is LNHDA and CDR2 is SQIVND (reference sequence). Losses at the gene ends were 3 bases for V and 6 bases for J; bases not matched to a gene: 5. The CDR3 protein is CASSIGTAINEQFF. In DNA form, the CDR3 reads TGTGCCAGTAGTATTGGGACAGCGATCAATGAGCAGTTCTTC.

CDR3 protein: CASSATPRQYEQYF. The CDR3, as DNA: TGTGCCAGCAGTGCCACACCAAGACAGTACGAGCAGTACTTC. The genes are TRBV6-1 and TRBJ2-7, with D possibly matching TRBD1 (5 bases). The V end was cut by 4 bases, the J end by 4 bases, with 14 bases between. CDR3 length: 14 amino acids. Germline lookup yields CDR1 MNHNS and CDR2 SASEGT.